The rows below give T cell receptor beta chains drawn from one sample of a study of CD8+ T cells in alopecia areata. The data were produced by immunoSEQ multiplex PCR, yet TCRdb's version contains in-frame clones alone and is incomplete. This table holds about 260,000 clones, 50% to 75% found once. Sequenced material: CD4+ T cells sorted from blood, taken around week 54, from a patient treated with tofacitinib. The receptors originated from a human donor with alopecia areata. Each CDR3 is given with its conserved first and last residue. A D gene is named only where the DNA matches it firmly.

j_gene: TRBJ1-1
d_gene: TRBD1
v_gene: TRBV18
CDR3aa: CASSQDRGNTEAFF

j_gene: TRBJ2-5
d_gene: NA
v_gene: TRBV29-1
CDR3aa: CSVTRDTQETQYF

j_gene: TRBJ1-1
d_gene: NA
v_gene: TRBV9
CDR3aa: CASSARQATEAFF

j_gene: TRBJ1-3
d_gene: NA
v_gene: TRBV30
CDR3aa: CAWSVKDSMFSGNTIYF

j_gene: TRBJ1-6
d_gene: NA
v_gene: TRBV6-5
CDR3aa: CASSYAGGDNSPLHF

j_gene: TRBJ2-7
d_gene: NA
v_gene: TRBV9
CDR3aa: CASSVMGSSSYEQYF

j_gene: TRBJ1-2
d_gene: NA
v_gene: TRBV30
CDR3aa: CAYRGRYGYTF

j_gene: TRBJ1-5
d_gene: NA
v_gene: TRBV30
CDR3aa: CAWSVLEGQPQHF

j_gene: TRBJ2-5
d_gene: TRBD2
v_gene: TRBV29-1
CDR3aa: CSVGLAGPQETQYF

j_gene: TRBJ1-1
d_gene: NA
v_gene: TRBV18
CDR3aa: CASSLQGTQNTEAFF

j_gene: TRBJ1-2
d_gene: NA
v_gene: TRBV5-5
CDR3aa: CASSLVYGYTF

j_gene: TRBJ1-6
d_gene: NA
v_gene: TRBV7-2
CDR3aa: CASSLAAYNSPLHF

j_gene: TRBJ1-1
d_gene: NA
v_gene: TRBV5-1
CDR3aa: CASSPQVGSEAFF

j_gene: TRBJ2-2
d_gene: NA
v_gene: TRBV14
CDR3aa: CASSQGLPGTGELFF

j_gene: TRBJ1-5
d_gene: NA
v_gene: TRBV30
CDR3aa: CAWSGGFGNQPQHF

j_gene: TRBJ2-1
d_gene: NA
v_gene: TRBV18
CDR3aa: CASSPPAAEQPRFF

j_gene: TRBJ2-3
d_gene: NA
v_gene: TRBV29-1
CDR3aa: CSVDSGFPDTQYF

j_gene: TRBJ2-1
d_gene: TRBD2
v_gene: TRBV7-2
CDR3aa: CASSLARLAGDEQFF

j_gene: TRBJ2-5
d_gene: TRBD1
v_gene: TRBV2
CDR3aa: CASRRQGAPQETQYF

j_gene: TRBJ1-5
d_gene: NA
v_gene: TRBV6-6
CDR3aa: CASRQGDQPQHF

j_gene: TRBJ2-5
d_gene: NA
v_gene: TRBV30
CDR3aa: CAWSVGGRETQYF

j_gene: TRBJ2-7
d_gene: NA
v_gene: TRBV7-2
CDR3aa: CASSLATTSYEQYF

j_gene: TRBJ2-3
d_gene: NA
v_gene: TRBV29-1
CDR3aa: CSVEVGGTDTQYF

j_gene: TRBJ2-5
d_gene: TRBD2
v_gene: TRBV27
CDR3aa: CASSSWTSRETQYF

j_gene: TRBJ2-1
d_gene: NA
v_gene: TRBV29-1
CDR3aa: CSVGVGNEQFF

j_gene: TRBJ2-1
d_gene: NA
v_gene: TRBV7-2
CDR3aa: CASSLEVSGYNEQFF